These 20 T cell receptor beta chains were all obtained from the same sample, sequenced in a study of blood T cell repertoires in COVID-19. Profiling relied on immunoSEQ multiplex PCR, and the TCRdb table lists in-frame clones only, not all of them. The table shows around 100,000 clones, with about 87% occurring only once. The sample was peripheral blood. These receptor sequences come from a human donor with acute or convalescent COVID-19. The donor label of this sample is uncertain.

The chain uses TRBV5-1 and TRBJ1-1; D not certain. CDR1 is SGHRS and CDR2 is YFSETQ in the germline V gene. The CDR3 spans 14 residues. V was pared by 0 bases and J by 7 bases, with 13 bases between. CDR3 DNA: TGCGCCAGCAGCTTGGCCGGAACTATTAATGAAGCTTTCTTT. Protein sequence: CASSLAGTINEAFF.

The chain is built from TRBV9 and TRBJ2-1; TRBD2 matches 8 bases. Germline CDR1 SGDLS, CDR2 YYNGEE. This CDR3 comprises 15 residues. The ends lost 4 bases at V and 5 bases at J; junction bases unmatched: 8. CDR3 region: CASSPRLAFDNEQFF. The CDR3 nucleotides read TGTGCCAGCAGCCCCCGACTAGCGTTCGACAATGAGCAGTTCTTC.

This sequence joins TRBV18 and TRBJ2-7; TRBD1 is a possible D gene (7 bases). This CDR3 spans 13 amino acids. The V gene lost 5 bases and the J gene lost 3 bases, with 11 bases spanning the gap. CDR1 is KGHSH and CDR2 is LQKENI in the germline V gene. The CDR3 bases are TGTGCCAGCTCAGCGGGACAGAACTACGAGCAGTACTTC. This sequence encodes CASSAGQNYEQYF.

V gene TRBV9 combines with J gene TRBJ2-2, with 7 bases matching TRBD2. The germline CDR1 and CDR2 sequences are SGDLS and YYNGEE. The CDR3 extends over 20 amino acids. V dropped 0 bases and J dropped 7; count of bases not matched to a gene: 21. In nucleotides, the CDR3 is TGTGCCAGCAGCGTAGGCCCCATACACCGGGACTACCGTATTGGCGGGGAGCTGTTTTTT. Translated: CASSVGPIHRDYRIGGELFF. The variable domain in full, completed from reference TRBV9 and TRBJ2-2, reads DSGVTQTPKHLITATGQRVTLRCSPRSGDLSVYWYQQSLDQGLQFLIQYYNGEERAKGNILERFSAQQFPDLHSELNLSSLELGDSALYFCASSVGPIHRDYRIGGELFFGEGSRLTVL.

Here the CDR3 DNA reads TGTGCCATCAGTGAGTCTGTGACAGGCGGGGAGGGAGCTTTCTTT. It encodes CAISESVTGGEGAFF. The rearrangement uses TRBV10-3 and TRBJ1-1, with a possible D match to TRBD1 (6 bases). Germline V gene lookup returns CDR1 ENHRY and CDR2 SYGVKD. The V gene lost 0 bases and the J gene lost 10 bases, with 18 bases spanning the gap. There are 15 residues in the CDR3.

This rearrangement joins TRBV7-2 to TRBJ2-2; the D is unclear. V gave up 1 base and J gave up 7 bases, with 7 bases separating them. Per germline, CDR1 SGHTA and CDR2 FQGNSA. This CDR3 spans 13 amino acids. CDR3 residues: CASSLDSSGELFF. CDR3 nucleotide sequence: TGTGCCAGCAGCTTAGATAGCAGCGGGGAGCTGTTTTTT.

The chain is built from TRBV6-5 and TRBJ1-4; D is unresolved. Per the germline V gene, CDR1 is MNHEY and CDR2 is SVGAGI. CDR3 length: 15 amino acids. Trimming pared 0 bases from V and 5 bases from J, leaving 10 bases between. CDR3 in DNA: TGTGCCAGCAGTTACTCCTCAGTGAGGAATGAAAAACTGTTTTTT. Amino acid sequence: CASSYSSVRNEKLFF.

The rearrangement links TRBV3-1 (or the pseudogene TRBV3-2) to TRBJ1-1; weak D call: TRBD1 (5 bases). Germline V lookup: CDR1 LGHDT, CDR2 YNNKEL (reference sequence). CDR3 length: 13 amino acids. The V end was cut by 6 bases, the J end by 1 base, with 9 bases between. CDR3 region: CASSLTGNTEAFF. The CDR3 nucleotides read TGTGCCAGCAGTCTCACAGGGAACACTGAAGCTTTCTTT.

V gene TRBV12-3 or TRBV12-4 combines with J gene TRBJ1-1, with D unresolved. CDR3 length: 13 amino acids. V was cut by 5 bases and J by 1 base, with 8 bases left in between. The CDR3 spells CASSLWANTEAFF. The CDR3 DNA follows: TGTGCCAGCAGTCTATGGGCGAACACTGAAGCTTTCTTT.

The chain combines TRBV10-2 with TRBJ2-1; TRBD2 might be the D (6 bases). Germline CDR1 and CDR2: WSHSY and SAAADI. The V end was cut by 7 bases, the J end by 9 bases, with 19 bases between. The CDR3 has 14 amino acids. This CDR3 is CASNRDPTGGEQFF. CDR3 sequence (DNA): TGCGCCAGCAACAGAGACCCCACCGGGGGTGAGCAGTTCTTC.

J is TRBJ2-2 and V is TRBV5-6, with TRBD1 identical over 8 bases. This CDR3 comprises 14 residues. With 4 bases clipped from V and 3 bases from J, the junction kept 2 bases outside the gene matches. Germline V CDR1 and CDR2: SGHDT, YYEEEE. CDR3 loop: CASSRRGHTGELFF. The CDR3 coding sequence is TGTGCCAGCAGCCGCAGGGGGCACACCGGGGAGCTGTTTTTT.

The chain is built from TRBV5-1 and TRBJ2-3; TRBD1 agrees at 9 bases. The V gene's germline CDR1 is SGHRS and CDR2 YFSETQ. The V and J ends lost 0 bases and 6 bases, in that order; junction bases with no gene match: 5. The CDR3 has 15 amino acids. CDR3 loop: CASSLGYRGRDTQYF. CDR3 sequence (DNA): TGCGCCAGCAGCTTGGGGTACAGGGGGCGCGATACGCAGTATTTT.

The rearrangement links TRBV5-1 to TRBJ1-5; 9 bases map to TRBD1. The CDR3 contains 16 residues. CDR1 is SGHRS and CDR2 is YFSETQ in the germline V gene. V dropped 3 bases and J dropped 0; count of bases not matched to a gene: 4. The CDR3 loop is CASSSGTGHSNQPQHF. The CDR3 coding sequence is TGCGCCAGCAGCTCCGGGACAGGGCATAGCAATCAGCCCCAGCATTTT.

This chain connects TRBV2 to TRBJ2-3; D may be TRBD2 (6 bases). The CDR3 has 14 amino acids. V was shortened by 6 bases and J by 2 bases, with 12 bases between the two germline ends. Germline CDR1 SNHLY, CDR2 FYNNEI. The CDR3 loop reads CASSPGTATDTQYF. The CDR3 DNA sequence: TGTGCCAGCAGCCCCGGGACTGCCACAGATACGCAGTATTTT.

V is TRBV6-2 or TRBV6-3 and J is TRBJ2-1; TRBD1 might be the D (6 bases). The CDR3 has 14 residues. The germline gives CDR1 MNHEY, CDR2 SVGEGT. Trimming took off 6 bases at V and 9 bases at J, with 18 bases between the two ends. The CDR3 nucleotides are TGTGCCAGCAGCCCTGCACAGGGTAGGGGTGAGCAGTTCTTC. Amino acids: CASSPAQGRGEQFF.

The V and J genes are TRBV28 and TRBJ2-2, with a tentative D call TRBD1 (5 bases). The CDR3 consists of 15 residues. V lost 5 bases and J lost 4, with 14 bases in between. The germline CDR1 and CDR2 sequences are MDHEN and SYDVKM. The CDR3 protein is CASSILGEPTGELFF. CDR3 DNA: TGTGCCAGCAGTATTTTAGGGGAACCCACCGGGGAGCTGTTTTTT.

The chain joins TRBV28 to TRBJ1-6; a weak D match, TRBD1 (5 bases). Germline CDR1 is MDHEN and CDR2 is SYDVKM. The CDR3 has 15 amino acids. The germline V and J ends were trimmed by 6 bases and 6 bases, with 15 bases remaining between them. CDR3: CASSPAGRGNSPLHF. In DNA form, the CDR3 reads TGTGCCAGCAGCCCCGCGGGGAGGGGTAATTCACCCCTCCACTTT.

The genes are TRBV6-5 and TRBJ2-2; D unclear. The germline V and J ends were trimmed by 1 base and 5 bases, with 5 bases remaining between them. Per the germline V gene, CDR1 is MNHEY and CDR2 is SVGAGI. This CDR3 region has 13 residues. As DNA, the CDR3 is TGTGCCAGCAGTTACTACGCGACCGGGGAGCTGTTTTTT. It specifies CASSYYATGELFF.

The chain links TRBV15 to TRBJ2-1; D uncertain. Germline V gene lookup returns CDR1 LNHNV and CDR2 YYDKDF (reference sequence). Trimming took off 0 bases at V and 4 bases at J, with 4 bases between the two ends. The CDR3 loop spans 13 amino acids. CDR3 loop: CATSRDQYNEQFF. The CDR3 coding sequence is TGTGCCACCAGCAGAGATCAGTACAATGAGCAGTTCTTC.

The V gene is TRBV11-2, the J gene TRBJ1-2; D is undetermined. V was clipped by 5 bases and J by 3 bases, with 10 bases between them. The V gene's germline CDR1 is SGHAT and CDR2 FQNNGV. The CDR3 spans 13 residues. The CDR3 loop is CASSPEIYYGYTF. The CDR3 coding sequence is TGTGCCAGCAGCCCCGAGATTTACTATGGCTACACCTTC.